This TCR beta chain was captured in a study of blood T cell repertoires in COVID-19. The wider study: From the United States, Italy and Spain came samples of acute and convalescent COVID-19.

Germline CDR1 reads MNHNS; CDR2 reads SASEGT. This CDR3 spans 14 amino acids. After removal of 2 bases from V and 5 bases from J, the junction contained 5 bases not matched to a gene. Per the original data handling: Using reference gene primer amplification, nucleated cell counts were estimated. The repertoire was sequenced with immunoSEQ multiplex PCR; TCRdb's copy has only in-frame clones and lacks some. The V and J calls and clone size are taken from that table; D and trimming were inferred from the DNA. This table has some 27,000 clones, roughly three quarters appearing once. This clone was detected once.

This clonotype originated in a man aged 70-80 years with acute or convalescent COVID-19. The sequencing input was peripheral blood. V usage is TRBV6-1 and J usage is TRBJ2-5; the match to TRBD2 covers 7 bases. In DNA, the CDR3 is TGTGCCAGCAGTGAACCGCGGGAGAGGGAGACCCAGTACTTC. Translating gives CASSEPRERETQYF.